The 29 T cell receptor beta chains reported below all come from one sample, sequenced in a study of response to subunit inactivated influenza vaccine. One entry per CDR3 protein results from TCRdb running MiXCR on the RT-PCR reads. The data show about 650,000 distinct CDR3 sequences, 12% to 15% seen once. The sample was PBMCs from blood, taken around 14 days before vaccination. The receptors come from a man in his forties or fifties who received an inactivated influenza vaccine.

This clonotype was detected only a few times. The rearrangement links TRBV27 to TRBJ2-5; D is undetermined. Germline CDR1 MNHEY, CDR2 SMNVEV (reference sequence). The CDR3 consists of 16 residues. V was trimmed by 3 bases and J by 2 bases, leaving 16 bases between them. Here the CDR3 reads CASSLGYNRRQETQYF. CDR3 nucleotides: TGTGCCAGCAGTTTGGGATATAACAGACGGCAAGAGACCCAGTACTTC.

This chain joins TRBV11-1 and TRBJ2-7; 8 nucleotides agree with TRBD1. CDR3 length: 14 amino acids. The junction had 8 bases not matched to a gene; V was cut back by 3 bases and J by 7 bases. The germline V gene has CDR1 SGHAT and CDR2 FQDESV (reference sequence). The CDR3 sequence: CASSLRTGSGEQYF. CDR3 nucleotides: TGTGCCAGCAGCTTGAGGACAGGGTCGGGAGAGCAGTACTTC.

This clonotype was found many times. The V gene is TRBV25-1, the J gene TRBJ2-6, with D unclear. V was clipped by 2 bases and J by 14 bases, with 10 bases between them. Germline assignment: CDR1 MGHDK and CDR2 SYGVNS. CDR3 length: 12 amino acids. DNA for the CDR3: TGTGCCAGCAGTGAAGGCGTGAATATCCTGACTTTC. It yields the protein CASSEGVNILTF.

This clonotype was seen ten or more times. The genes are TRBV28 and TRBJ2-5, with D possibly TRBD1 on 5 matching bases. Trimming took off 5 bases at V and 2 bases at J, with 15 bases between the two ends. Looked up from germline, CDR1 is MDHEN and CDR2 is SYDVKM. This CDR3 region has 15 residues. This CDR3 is CASSPTRVLQETQYF. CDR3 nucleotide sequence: TGTGCCAGCAGTCCAACCAGGGTTTTGCAAGAGACCCAGTACTTC.

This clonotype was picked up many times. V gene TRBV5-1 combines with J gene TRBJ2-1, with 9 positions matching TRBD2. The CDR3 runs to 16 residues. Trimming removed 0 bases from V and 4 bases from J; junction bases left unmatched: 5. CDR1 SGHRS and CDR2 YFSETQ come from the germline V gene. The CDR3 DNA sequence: TGCGCCAGCAGCTTGGGGGGGACTAGCAGTTACAATGAGCAGTTCTTC. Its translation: CASSLGGTSSYNEQFF.

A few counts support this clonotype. CDR3 region: CASSQGTDWYEQYF. Here the CDR3 DNA reads TGTGCCAGCAGCCAAGGGACGGATTGGTACGAGCAGTACTTC. This chain uses TRBV4-2 with TRBJ2-7; D remains unclear. Trimming took off 1 base at V and 4 bases at J, with 11 bases between the two ends. Germline V gene lookup returns CDR1 LGHNA and CDR2 YNFKEQ. CDR3 length: 14 residues.

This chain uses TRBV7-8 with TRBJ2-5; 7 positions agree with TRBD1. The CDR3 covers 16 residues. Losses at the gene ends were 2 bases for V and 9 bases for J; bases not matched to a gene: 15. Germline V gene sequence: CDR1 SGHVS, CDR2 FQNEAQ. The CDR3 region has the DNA TGTGCCAGCAGCTTACTTAACAGGGGACACCAAGGGGCCCAGTACTTC. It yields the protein CASSLLNRGHQGAQYF.

The CDR3 DNA sequence: TGCGCCAGCAGCCAGGAATCTTACAGGGGAGGGGACTACGAGCAGTACTTC. Translation gives CASSQESYRGGDYEQYF. V is TRBV4-3 and J is TRBJ2-7; D may match TRBD1 or TRBD2 (7 bases each). Germline V gene lookup returns CDR1 LGHNA and CDR2 YSLEER. Trimming left V 3 bases short and J 3 bases short, with 21 bases between. This CDR3 is built from 17 residues.

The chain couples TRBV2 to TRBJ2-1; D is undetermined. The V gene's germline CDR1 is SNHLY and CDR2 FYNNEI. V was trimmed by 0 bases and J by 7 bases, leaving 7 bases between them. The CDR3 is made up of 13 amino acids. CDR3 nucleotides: TGTGCCAGCAGTGAAGCGCATTGGAATGAGCAGTTCTTC. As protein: CASSEAHWNEQFF.

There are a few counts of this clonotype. Here the CDR3 DNA reads TGTGCCAGCAGTTACCTAGCGGGAGTGCATGAGCAGTTCTTC. This sequence encodes CASSYLAGVHEQFF. The chain has TRBV6-5 and TRBJ2-1; 10 bases match TRBD2. The CDR3 consists of 14 residues. CDR1 and CDR2 from the germline V gene are MNHEY and SVGAGI. J gave up 8 bases and V 2 bases, and 3 bases lay outside the gene matches.

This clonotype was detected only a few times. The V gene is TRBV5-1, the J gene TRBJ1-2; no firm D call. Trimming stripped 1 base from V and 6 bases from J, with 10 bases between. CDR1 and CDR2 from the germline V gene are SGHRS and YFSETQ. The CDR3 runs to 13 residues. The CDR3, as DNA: TGCGCCAGCAGCTTGTATGGGGTCCATGGCTACACCTTC. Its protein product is CASSLYGVHGYTF.

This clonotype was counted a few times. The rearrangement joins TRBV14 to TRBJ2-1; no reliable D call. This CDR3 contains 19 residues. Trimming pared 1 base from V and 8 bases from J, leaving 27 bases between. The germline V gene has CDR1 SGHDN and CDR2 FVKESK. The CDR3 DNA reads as TGTGCCAGCAGCCAAGTAACTGGTTTCGGTTTAATGGCTTTGGATGAGCAGTTCTTC. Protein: CASSQVTGFGLMALDEQFF.

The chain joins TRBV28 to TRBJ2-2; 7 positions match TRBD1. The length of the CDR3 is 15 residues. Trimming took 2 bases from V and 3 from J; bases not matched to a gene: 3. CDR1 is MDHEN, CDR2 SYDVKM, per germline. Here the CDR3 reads CASSLMGQYTGELFF. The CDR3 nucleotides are TGTGCCAGCAGTTTAATGGGACAGTACACCGGGGAGCTGTTTTTT.

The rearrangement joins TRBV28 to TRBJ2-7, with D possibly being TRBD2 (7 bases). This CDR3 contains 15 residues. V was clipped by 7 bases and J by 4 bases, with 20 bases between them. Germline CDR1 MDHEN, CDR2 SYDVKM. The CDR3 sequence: CASKRGREDSYEQYF. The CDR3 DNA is TGTGCCAGCAAAAGGGGGAGGGAAGACTCGTACGAGCAGTACTTC.

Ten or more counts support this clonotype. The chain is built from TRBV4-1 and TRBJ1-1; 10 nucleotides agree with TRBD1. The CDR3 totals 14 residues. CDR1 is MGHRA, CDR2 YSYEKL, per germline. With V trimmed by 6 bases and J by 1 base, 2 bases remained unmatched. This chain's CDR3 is CASRRQGANTEAFF. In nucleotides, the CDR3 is TGCGCCAGCAGGCGACAGGGGGCGAACACTGAAGCTTTCTTT.

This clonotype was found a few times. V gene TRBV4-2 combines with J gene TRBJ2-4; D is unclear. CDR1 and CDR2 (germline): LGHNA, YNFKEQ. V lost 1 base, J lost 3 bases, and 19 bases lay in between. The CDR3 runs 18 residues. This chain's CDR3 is CASSQAGSGAALKNIQYF. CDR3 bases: TGTGCCAGCAGCCAAGCTGGGTCAGGAGCAGCCCTCAAAAACATTCAGTACTTC.

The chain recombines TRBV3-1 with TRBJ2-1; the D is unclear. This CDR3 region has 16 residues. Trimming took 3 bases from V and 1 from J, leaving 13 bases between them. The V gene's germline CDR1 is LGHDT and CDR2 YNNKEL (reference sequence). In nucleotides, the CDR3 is TGTGCCAGCAGCCACCTTGGGGTCCAATCCTACAATGAGCAGTTCTTC. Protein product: CASSHLGVQSYNEQFF.

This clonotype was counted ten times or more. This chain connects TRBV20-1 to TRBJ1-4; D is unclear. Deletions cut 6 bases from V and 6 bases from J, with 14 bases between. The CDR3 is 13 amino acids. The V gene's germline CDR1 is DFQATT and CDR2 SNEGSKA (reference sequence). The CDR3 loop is CSAGGRGHEKLFF. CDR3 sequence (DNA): TGCAGTGCGGGCGGACGGGGTCATGAAAAACTGTTTTTT.

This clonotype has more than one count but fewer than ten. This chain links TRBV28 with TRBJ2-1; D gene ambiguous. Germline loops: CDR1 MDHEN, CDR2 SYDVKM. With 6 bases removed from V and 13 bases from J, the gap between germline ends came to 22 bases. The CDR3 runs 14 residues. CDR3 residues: CASSTTPTSFYQFF. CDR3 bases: TGTGCCAGCAGCACCACCCCGACCAGTTTTTATCAGTTCTTC.

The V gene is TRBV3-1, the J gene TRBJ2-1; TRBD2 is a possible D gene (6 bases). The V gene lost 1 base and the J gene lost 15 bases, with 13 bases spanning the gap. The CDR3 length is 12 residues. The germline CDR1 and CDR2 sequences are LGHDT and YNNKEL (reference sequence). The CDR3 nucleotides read TGTGCCAGCAGCCAAGGGTCGGGGGATCCGTTCTTC. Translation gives CASSQGSGDPFF.

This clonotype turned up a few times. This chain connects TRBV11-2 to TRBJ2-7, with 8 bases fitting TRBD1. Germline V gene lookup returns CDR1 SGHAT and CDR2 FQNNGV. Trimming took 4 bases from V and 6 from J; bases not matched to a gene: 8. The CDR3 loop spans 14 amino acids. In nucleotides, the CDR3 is TGTGCCAGCAGCTCTACGGACAGGGTAGGCGAGCAGTACTTC. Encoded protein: CASSSTDRVGEQYF.

CDR3 region: CASSQDITAFYGYTF. For the CDR3, the DNA is TGCGCCAGCAGCCAAGATATTACGGCGTTCTATGGCTACACCTTC. V usage is TRBV4-3 and J usage is TRBJ1-2; no firm D call. This CDR3 spans 15 amino acids. Germline V lookup: CDR1 LGHNA, CDR2 YSLEER. V was shortened by 0 bases and J by 4 bases, with 12 bases between the two germline ends.

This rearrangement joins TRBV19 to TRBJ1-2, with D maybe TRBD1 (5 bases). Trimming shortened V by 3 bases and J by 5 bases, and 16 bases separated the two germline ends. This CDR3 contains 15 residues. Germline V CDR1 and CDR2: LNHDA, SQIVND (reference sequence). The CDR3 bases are TGTGCCAGTAGTATCCCGGGACCGGGTGCATATGGCTACACCTTC. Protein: CASSIPGPGAYGYTF.

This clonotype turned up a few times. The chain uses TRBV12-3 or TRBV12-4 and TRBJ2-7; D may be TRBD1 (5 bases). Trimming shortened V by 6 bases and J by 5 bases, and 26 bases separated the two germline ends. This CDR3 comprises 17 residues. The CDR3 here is CASSRPPKDIYGHEQYF. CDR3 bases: TGTGCCAGCAGCCGGCCCCCTAAGGACATTTACGGGCACGAGCAGTACTTC.

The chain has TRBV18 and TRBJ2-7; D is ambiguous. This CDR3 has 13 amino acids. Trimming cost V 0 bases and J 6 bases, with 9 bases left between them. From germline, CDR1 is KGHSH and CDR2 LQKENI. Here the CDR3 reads CASSPPTAVEQYF. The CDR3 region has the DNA TGTGCCAGCTCACCACCAACTGCGGTCGAGCAGTACTTC.

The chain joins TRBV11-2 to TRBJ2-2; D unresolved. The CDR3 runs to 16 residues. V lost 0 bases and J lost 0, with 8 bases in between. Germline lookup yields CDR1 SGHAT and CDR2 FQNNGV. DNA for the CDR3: TGTGCCAGCAGCTTAGATCCCAACCCGAACACCGGGGAGCTGTTTTTT. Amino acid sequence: CASSLDPNPNTGELFF.

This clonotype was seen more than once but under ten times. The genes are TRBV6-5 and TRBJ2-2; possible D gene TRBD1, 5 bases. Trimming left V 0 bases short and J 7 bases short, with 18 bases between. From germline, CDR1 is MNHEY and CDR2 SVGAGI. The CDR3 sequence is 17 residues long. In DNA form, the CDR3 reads TGTGCCAGCAGTTACTCGAAGTGGCAGGCAGGGATCGGGGAGCTGTTTTTT. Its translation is CASSYSKWQAGIGELFF.

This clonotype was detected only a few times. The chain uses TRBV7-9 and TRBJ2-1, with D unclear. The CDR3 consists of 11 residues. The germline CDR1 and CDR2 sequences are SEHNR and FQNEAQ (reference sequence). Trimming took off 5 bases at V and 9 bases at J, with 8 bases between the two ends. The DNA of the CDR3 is TGTGCCAGCAGCCCGACATCTGAGCAGTTCTTC. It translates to CASSPTSEQFF.

The DNA for the CDR3 is TGTGCCAGCAGCTTACTAGCGGGTGGCGTGGATACGCAGTATTTT. This codes for CASSLLAGGVDTQYF. The chain has TRBV11-2 and TRBJ2-3; 8 bases fit TRBD2. V was pared by 2 bases and J by 6 bases, with 7 bases of the junction left unmatched. Germline CDR1 and CDR2: SGHAT and FQNNGV. This CDR3 is built from 15 residues.